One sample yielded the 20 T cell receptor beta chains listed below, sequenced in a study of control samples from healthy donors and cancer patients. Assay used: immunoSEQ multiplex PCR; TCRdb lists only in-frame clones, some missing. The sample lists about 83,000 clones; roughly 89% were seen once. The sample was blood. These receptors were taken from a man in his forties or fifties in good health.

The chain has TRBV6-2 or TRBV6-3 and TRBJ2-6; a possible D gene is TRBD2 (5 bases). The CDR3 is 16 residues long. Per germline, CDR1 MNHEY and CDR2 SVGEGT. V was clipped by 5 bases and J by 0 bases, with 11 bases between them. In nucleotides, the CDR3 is TGTGCCAGCAGTAGCGGACCGCCCTCTGGGGCCAACGTCCTGACTTTC. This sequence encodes CASSSGPPSGANVLTF.

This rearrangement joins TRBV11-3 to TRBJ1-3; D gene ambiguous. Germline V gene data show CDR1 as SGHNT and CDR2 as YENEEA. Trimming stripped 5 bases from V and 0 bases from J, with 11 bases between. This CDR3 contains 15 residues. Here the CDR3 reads CASSQSRYSGNTIYF. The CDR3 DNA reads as TGTGCCAGCAGCCAAAGTAGATACTCTGGAAACACCATATATTTT.

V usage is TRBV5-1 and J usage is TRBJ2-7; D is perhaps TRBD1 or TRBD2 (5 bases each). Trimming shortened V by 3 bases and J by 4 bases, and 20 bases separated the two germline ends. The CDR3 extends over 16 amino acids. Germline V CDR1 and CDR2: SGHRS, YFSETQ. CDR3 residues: CASSYPPGRKVYEQYF. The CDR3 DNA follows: TGCGCCAGCAGCTACCCTCCGGGACGGAAAGTTTACGAGCAGTACTTC.

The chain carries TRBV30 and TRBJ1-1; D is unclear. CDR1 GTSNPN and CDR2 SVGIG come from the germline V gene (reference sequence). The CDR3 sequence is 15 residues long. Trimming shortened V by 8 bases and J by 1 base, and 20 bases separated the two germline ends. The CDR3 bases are TGTGCCCGTCCAGGACTTATAAGGCCGAACACTGAAGCTTTCTTT. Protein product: CARPGLIRPNTEAFF.

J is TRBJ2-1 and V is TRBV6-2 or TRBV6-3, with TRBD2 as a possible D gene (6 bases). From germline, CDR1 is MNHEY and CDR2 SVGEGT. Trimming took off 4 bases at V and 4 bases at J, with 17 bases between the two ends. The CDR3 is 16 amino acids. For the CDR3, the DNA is TGTGCCAGCAGTTCCCAGTTGGGGGGTAGTTACAATGAGCAGTTCTTC. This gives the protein CASSSQLGGSYNEQFF.

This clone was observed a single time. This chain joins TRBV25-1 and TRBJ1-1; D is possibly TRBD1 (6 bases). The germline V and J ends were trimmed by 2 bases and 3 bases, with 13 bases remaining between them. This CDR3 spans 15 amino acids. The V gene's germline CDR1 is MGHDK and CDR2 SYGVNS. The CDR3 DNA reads TGTGCCAGCAGTGAAGCAGGGGCCAAAGACACTGAAGCTTTCTTT. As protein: CASSEAGAKDTEAFF.

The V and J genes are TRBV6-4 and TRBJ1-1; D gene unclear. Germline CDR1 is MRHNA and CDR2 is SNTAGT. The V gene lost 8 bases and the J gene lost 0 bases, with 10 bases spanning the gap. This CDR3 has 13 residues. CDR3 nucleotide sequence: TGTGCCAGCGGGTTAGGAGTGAACACTGAAGCTTTCTTT. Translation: CASGLGVNTEAFF.

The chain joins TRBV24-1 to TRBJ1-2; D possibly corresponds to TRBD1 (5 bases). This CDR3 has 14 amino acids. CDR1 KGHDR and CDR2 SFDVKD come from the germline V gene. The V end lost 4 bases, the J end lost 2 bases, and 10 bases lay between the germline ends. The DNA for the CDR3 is TGTGCCACCAGTGAAGCGGGACGGAACTATGGCTACACCTTC. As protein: CATSEAGRNYGYTF.

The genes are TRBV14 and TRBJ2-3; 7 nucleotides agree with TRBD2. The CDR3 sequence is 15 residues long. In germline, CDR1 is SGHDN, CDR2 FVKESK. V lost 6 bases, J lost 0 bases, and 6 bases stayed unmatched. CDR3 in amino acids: CASRDARGSTDTQYF. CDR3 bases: TGTGCCAGCAGGGACGCGCGGGGGAGCACAGATACGCAGTATTTT.

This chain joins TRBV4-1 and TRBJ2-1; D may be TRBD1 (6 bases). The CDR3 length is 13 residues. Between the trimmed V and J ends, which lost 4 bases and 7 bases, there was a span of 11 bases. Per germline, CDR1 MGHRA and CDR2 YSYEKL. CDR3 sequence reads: CASSLVGQNEQFF. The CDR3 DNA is TGCGCCAGCAGCCTCGTCGGACAGAATGAGCAGTTCTTC.

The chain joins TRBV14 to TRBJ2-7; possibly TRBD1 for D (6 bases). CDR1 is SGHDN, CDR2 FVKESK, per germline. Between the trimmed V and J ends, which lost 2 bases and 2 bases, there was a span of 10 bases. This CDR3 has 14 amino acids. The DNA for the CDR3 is TGTGCCAGCAGCCAAAGGGGGTCGGCCTACGAGCAGTACTTC. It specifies CASSQRGSAYEQYF.

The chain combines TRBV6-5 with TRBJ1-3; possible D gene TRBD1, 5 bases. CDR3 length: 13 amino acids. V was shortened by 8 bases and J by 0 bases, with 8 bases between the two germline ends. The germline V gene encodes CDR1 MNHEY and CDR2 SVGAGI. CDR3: CASGGSSGNTIYF. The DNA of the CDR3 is TGTGCCAGCGGGGGGAGCTCTGGAAACACCATATATTTT.

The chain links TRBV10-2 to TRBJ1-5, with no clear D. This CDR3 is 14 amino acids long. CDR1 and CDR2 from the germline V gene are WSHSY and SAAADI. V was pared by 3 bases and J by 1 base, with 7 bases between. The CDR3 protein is CASSDPASNQPQHF. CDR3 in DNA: TGCGCCAGCAGTGACCCCGCAAGCAATCAGCCCCAGCATTTT.

The chain's CDR3 is CSVEGYEETQYF. The DNA of the CDR3 is TGCAGCGTTGAGGGGTATGAAGAGACCCAGTACTTC. The chain couples TRBV29-1 to TRBJ2-5, with D unclear. Trimming shortened V by 3 bases and J by 3 bases, and 8 bases separated the two germline ends. This CDR3 contains 12 residues. The germline V gene has CDR1 SQVTM and CDR2 ANQGSEA.

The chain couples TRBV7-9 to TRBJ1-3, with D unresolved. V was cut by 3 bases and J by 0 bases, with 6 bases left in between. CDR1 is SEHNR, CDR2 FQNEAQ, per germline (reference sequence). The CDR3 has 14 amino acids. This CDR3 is CASSLERSGNTIYF. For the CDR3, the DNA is TGTGCCAGCAGCTTGGAACGCTCTGGAAACACCATATATTTT.

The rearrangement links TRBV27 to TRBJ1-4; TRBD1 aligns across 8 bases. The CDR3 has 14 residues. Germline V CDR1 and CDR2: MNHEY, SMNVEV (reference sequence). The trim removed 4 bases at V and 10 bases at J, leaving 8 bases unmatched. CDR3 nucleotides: TGTGCCAGCAGTTCCAGGACAGGGACGGGAAAACTGTTTTTT. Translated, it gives CASSSRTGTGKLFF.

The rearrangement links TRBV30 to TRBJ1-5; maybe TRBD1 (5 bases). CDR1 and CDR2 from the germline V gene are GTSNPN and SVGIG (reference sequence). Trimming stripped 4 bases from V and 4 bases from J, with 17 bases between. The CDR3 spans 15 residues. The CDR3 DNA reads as TGTGCCTGGACCCAGAAGGGGAGCGGGAATCAGCCCCAGCATTTT. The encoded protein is CAWTQKGSGNQPQHF.

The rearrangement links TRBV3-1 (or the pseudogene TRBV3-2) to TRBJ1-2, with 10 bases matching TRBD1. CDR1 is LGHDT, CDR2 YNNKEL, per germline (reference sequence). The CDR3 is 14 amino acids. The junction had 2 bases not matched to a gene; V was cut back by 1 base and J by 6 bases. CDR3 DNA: TGTGCCAGCAGCCAAGGGACAGGGGGAAATGGCTACACCTTC. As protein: CASSQGTGGNGYTF.

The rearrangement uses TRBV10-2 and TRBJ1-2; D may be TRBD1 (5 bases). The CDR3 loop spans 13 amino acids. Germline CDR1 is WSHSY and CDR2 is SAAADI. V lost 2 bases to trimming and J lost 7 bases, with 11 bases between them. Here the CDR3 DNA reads TGCGCCAGCAGTGAGACGGGGGTCGGTGGCTACACCTTC. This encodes CASSETGVGGYTF.

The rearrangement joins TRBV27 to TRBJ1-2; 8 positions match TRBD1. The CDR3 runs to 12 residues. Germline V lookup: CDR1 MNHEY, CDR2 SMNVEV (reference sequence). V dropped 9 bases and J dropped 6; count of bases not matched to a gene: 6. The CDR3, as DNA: TGTGCCAGTGGTGGGACAGGCAATGGCTACACCTTC. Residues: CASGGTGNGYTF.